This TCR beta chain was sequenced in a study of blood T cells in healthy people across ages. About 10 milliliters of peripheral blood were drawn from each donor into EDTA-treated tubes. The authors ran a second PCR of 7 to 11 cycles using a sample-barcoded 5' primer and a J-beta primer mix. Tags on each cDNA molecule came from a template-switch adaptor with 12 random nucleotides. TCRdb processed the 5' RACE reads anew with MiXCR; each CDR3 protein has one entry. Of approximately 730,000 distinct CDR3 sequences listed, roughly 43% are singletons. There are 17 residues in the CDR3. Deletions cut 4 bases from V and 4 bases from J, with 23 bases between. Per the germline V gene, CDR1 is MNHEY and CDR2 is SMNVEV (reference sequence).

This clonotype originated in a woman aged 60 to 75 in good health. V usage is TRBV27 and J usage is TRBJ2-7; the D call may be TRBD1 or TRBD2 (5 bases each). The sequencing input was blood. The CDR3 region is CASSSGSPEWGSYEQYF. CDR3 nucleotide sequence: TGTGCCAGCAGTTCAGGAAGCCCCGAGTGGGGGTCTTACGAGCAGTACTTC.